These 12 T cell receptor beta chains were all obtained from the same sample, sequenced in a study of cytotoxic CD8 clonotypes in ibrutinib-treated CLL (dated by TCRdb to the early 2020s). The receptor library was made with the immunoSEQ multiplex PCR assay. TCRdb stores this immuneACCESS table with in-frame sequences only. Part of the clones is absent; in the studies checked, under half of the shortfall reflects unresolved V genes, and no reason is known for the rest. The sample profile shows about 140,000 clones; less than 95% of them were found once. The ten largest clones add up to 10% to 13% of the sample. The intended sense of this specimen's time point label: 12 months on ibrutinib. The sample here was PBMCs, taken after 12 months of ibrutinib treatment. These receptors came from a human donor with chronic lymphocytic leukemia.

CDR3 sequence: CASTLTGQGYEQYF. For the CDR3, the DNA is TGTGCCAGCACCCTAACGGGACAGGGCTACGAGCAGTACTTC. This chain links TRBV19 with TRBJ2-7, with TRBD1 identical over 9 bases. This CDR3 spans 14 amino acids. Germline CDR1 and CDR2: LNHDA and SQIVND (reference sequence). Trimming removed 9 bases from V and 3 bases from J; junction bases left unmatched: 9.

V gene TRBV7-9 combines with J gene TRBJ2-1, with TRBD2 identical over 11 bases. CDR3 length: 16 amino acids. With 5 bases clipped from V and 10 bases from J, the junction kept 13 bases outside the gene matches. The germline gives CDR1 SEHNR, CDR2 FQNEAQ (reference sequence). CDR3 nucleotides: TGTGCCAGCAGCCCACGGACTAGCGGGCTCTGGGAGGAGCAGTTCTTC. As protein: CASSPRTSGLWEEQFF.

This chain joins TRBV7-9 and TRBJ1-2, with TRBD1 matching over 11 bases. The CDR3 loop spans 18 amino acids. V was clipped by 1 base and J by 4 bases; unmatched bases: 11. CDR1 and CDR2 from the germline V gene are SEHNR and FQNEAQ (reference sequence). The DNA for the CDR3 is TGTGCCAGCAGCTTAGTAATGGTCGGGACAGGGGGTAGCTATGGCTACACCTTC. This sequence encodes CASSLVMVGTGGSYGYTF.

The chain couples TRBV28 to TRBJ2-7; D is unresolved. This CDR3 has 14 amino acids. V gave up 7 bases and J gave up 2 bases, with 15 bases separating them. The germline V gene encodes CDR1 MDHEN and CDR2 SYDVKM. The CDR3 coding sequence is TGTGCCAGCACCGATATGACTGGGACCTACGAGCAGTACTTC. Residues: CASTDMTGTYEQYF.

This clone was recorded only once. The V gene is TRBV4-3, the J gene TRBJ2-5, with D possibly TRBD2 on 6 matching bases. The CDR3 consists of 15 residues. V was cut by 2 bases and J by 5 bases, with 15 bases left in between. Germline values: CDR1 LGHNA, CDR2 YSLEER. The CDR3 region is CASSQNPGEGETQYF. DNA of the CDR3: TGCGCCAGCAGCCAAAACCCGGGGGAAGGTGAGACCCAGTACTTC.

J is TRBJ1-1 and V is TRBV7-3; unclear D gene. Germline V gene data show CDR1 as SGHTA and CDR2 as FQGTGA. Trimming left V 2 bases short and J 1 base short, with 5 bases between. The length of the CDR3 is 13 residues. The CDR3 spells CASSLEQNTEAFF. CDR3 coding DNA: TGTGCCAGCAGCTTAGAACAGAACACTGAAGCTTTCTTT.

The chain combines TRBV28 with TRBJ2-7; D is perhaps TRBD2 (6 bases). V gave up 8 bases and J gave up 6 bases, with 14 bases separating them. Per the germline V gene, CDR1 is MDHEN and CDR2 is SYDVKM. CDR3 size: 12 residues. In DNA, the CDR3 is TGTGCCAGCCAGGGCGGGAAATCCGAGCAGTACTTC. It specifies CASQGGKSEQYF. Based on the CDR3 plus reference TRBV28 and TRBJ2-7, the full variable domain is DVKVTQSSRYLVKRTGEKVFLECVQDMDHENMFWYRQDPGLGLRLIYFSYDVKMKEKGDIPEGYSVSREKKERFSLILESASTNQTSMYLCASQGGKSEQYFGPGTRLTVT.

This sequence joins TRBV7-3 and TRBJ2-1; 11 bases align to TRBD2. V dropped 2 bases and J dropped 7; count of bases not matched to a gene: 4. The CDR3 is made up of 15 amino acids. Per the germline V gene, CDR1 is SGHTA and CDR2 is FQGTGA. The CDR3 spells CASSLHLAGGNEQFF. For the CDR3, the DNA is TGTGCCAGCAGCTTACACCTAGCGGGAGGTAATGAGCAGTTCTTC.

This rearrangement joins TRBV5-1 to TRBJ1-5; D gene ambiguous. The ends were cut back, 5 bases at V and 4 bases at J, with 28 bases in the middle. Germline values: CDR1 SGHRS, CDR2 YFSETQ. The CDR3 contains 19 residues. The CDR3: CASRARAAAESPPNQPQHF. The CDR3 DNA is TGCGCCAGCAGGGCCCGCGCGGCAGCCGAATCTCCCCCTAATCAGCCCCAGCATTTT.

The V and J genes are TRBV4-3 and TRBJ1-1; tentatively, D is TRBD1 (5 bases). Looked up from germline, CDR1 is LGHNA and CDR2 is YSLEER. This CDR3 region has 16 residues. Trimming cost V 0 bases and J 3 bases, with 14 bases left between them. The CDR3 DNA follows: TGCGCCAGCAGCCAAGATTTCAAGGGGTGGGACACTGAAGCTTTCTTT. It yields the protein CASSQDFKGWDTEAFF.

The chain employs TRBV28 and TRBJ1-2; TRBD1 matches at 11 bases. Unmatched junction bases numbered 9, after V lost 4 bases and J lost 5 bases. CDR3 size: 16 residues. Germline V CDR1 and CDR2: MDHEN, SYDVKM. Here the CDR3 DNA reads TGTGCCAGCAGTTCTGGGGCGGGACAGGGGGTTTATGGCTACACCTTC. This encodes CASSSGAGQGVYGYTF.

The chain combines TRBV6-5 with TRBJ2-7; no firm D call. The CDR3 sequence is 14 residues long. The V end was cut by 0 bases, the J end by 2 bases, with 8 bases between. CDR1 MNHEY and CDR2 SVGAGI come from the germline V gene. The CDR3: CASSYSGLAYEQYF. CDR3 nucleotide sequence: TGTGCCAGCAGTTACTCGGGTTTAGCCTACGAGCAGTACTTC.